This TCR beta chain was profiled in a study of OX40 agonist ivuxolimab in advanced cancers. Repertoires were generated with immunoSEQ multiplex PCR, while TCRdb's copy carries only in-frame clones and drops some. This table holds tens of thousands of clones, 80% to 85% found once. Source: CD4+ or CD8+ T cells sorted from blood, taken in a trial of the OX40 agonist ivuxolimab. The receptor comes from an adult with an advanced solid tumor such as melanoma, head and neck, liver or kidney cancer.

The CDR3 DNA sequence: TGTGCCAGCAGTGACGAACAGGGAAGGTGGGGTGGCTACACCTTC. Translating gives CASSDEQGRWGGYTF. V gene TRBV6-1 combines with J gene TRBJ1-2, with D possibly being TRBD1 (6 bases). Germline lookup yields CDR1 MNHNS and CDR2 SASEGT. This CDR3 contains 15 residues. V was pared by 3 bases and J by 7 bases, with 18 bases between.